This entry lists 4 T cell receptor beta chains sequenced from one sample in a study of blood T cell repertoires in COVID-19. TCRdb's copy holds only in-frame clones and misses some; the assay was immunoSEQ multiplex PCR. The profile shows some 300,000 clones, 90% of them singletons. Sequenced: peripheral blood. Receptor source: a middle-aged woman with COVID-19, enrolled during active disease.

The CDR3 coding sequence is TGTGCCAGCAGCCAAGCGGACACTACGCAGTATTTT. Its translation: CASSQADTTQYF. The chain employs TRBV3-1 (or the pseudogene TRBV3-2) and TRBJ2-3; tentative D call: TRBD1 (5 bases). Looked up from germline, CDR1 is LGHDT and CDR2 is YNNKEL (reference sequence). The germline V and J ends were trimmed by 1 base and 8 bases, with 7 bases remaining between them. CDR3 size: 12 residues.

This chain connects TRBV19 to TRBJ2-2; D gene unclear. Germline CDR1 and CDR2: LNHDA and SQIVND (reference sequence). V gave up 3 bases and J gave up 5 bases, with 13 bases separating them. The CDR3 spans 15 residues. The CDR3 reads CASSIWAGETGELFF. Written as DNA, the CDR3 is TGTGCCAGTAGTATCTGGGCAGGTGAGACCGGGGAGCTGTTTTTT.

This clone was seen once. This chain uses TRBV18 with TRBJ1-3; possible D gene TRBD1, 6 bases. V lost 0 bases and J lost 6, with 12 bases in between. Germline V gives CDR1 KGHSH, CDR2 LQKENI. The CDR3 spans 15 residues. The CDR3 spells CASSPPPRGPNTIYF. The CDR3, as DNA: TGTGCCAGCTCACCACCCCCCAGGGGTCCAAACACCATATATTTT.

This sequence joins TRBV18 and TRBJ2-7; weak D call: TRBD2 (5 bases). The CDR3 totals 15 residues. The germline CDR1 and CDR2 sequences are KGHSH and LQKENI. Between the trimmed V and J ends, which lost 2 bases and 6 bases, there was a span of 17 bases. CDR3 region: CASSPSEAIGGEQYF. As DNA, the CDR3 is TGTGCCAGCTCACCATCGGAGGCTATCGGAGGCGAGCAGTACTTC.